This TCR beta chain was documented in a study of CD8+ T cells in alopecia areata. Extracted from the samples, RNA was reverse transcribed into cDNA to serve as the sequencing template. The assay was immunoSEQ multiplex PCR, and TCRdb's table has in-frame clones only and misses some. The sample lists more than 11,000 clones, approximately 53% occurring once. CD4+ cells from roughly 5 patients underwent sorting into CD25+CD127- cells. The sequenced sample consisted of CD4+ Tregs sorted from blood. This sequence originates from a human donor with alopecia areata.

CDR3 in amino acids: CSARMNTEAFF. CDR3 nucleotides: TGCAGTGCTAGGATGAACACTGAAGCTTTCTTT. The V gene is TRBV20-1, the J gene TRBJ1-1, with D uncertain. CDR3 length: 11 amino acids. V gave up 3 bases and J gave up 0 bases, with 2 bases separating them. Germline V lookup: CDR1 DFQATT, CDR2 SNEGSKA (reference sequence).